This T cell receptor beta chain was sequenced in a study of cytomegalovirus exposure and HLA in healthy donors. Study-wide context: Membership in the Caucasian-associated ancestry cluster was found for 81% of approximately 430 genotyped donors.

The CDR3 spans 15 residues. V lost 0 bases and J 0 bases, leaving 9 bases between the germline ends. The V gene's germline CDR1 is SGHKS and CDR2 YYEKEE (reference sequence). The PCR ran on 60 Vbeta and 13 Jbeta primers. Assay: immunoSEQ multiplex PCR; the TCRdb copy retains only in-frame clones and omits some. This sample has about 180,000 clones; more than 75% occur once, and the top ten carry 1.5% to 1.7%. Findings and caveats of the study: Across all donors, roughly uniform sequencing depth was an assumption of the presence/absence analyses. TCR beta chain V- and J-gene trimming was linked, in a later analysis, to a missense variant in DCLRE1C.

Points on this clone: Its antigen is unknown.

This chain uses TRBV5-5 with TRBJ2-5; D gene uncertain. This TCR derives from a man aged 35 to 55 in good health and CMV-seronegative. The sequenced sample was PBMCs. This CDR3 is CASSLGPAYQETQYF. In nucleotides, the CDR3 is TGTGCCAGCAGCTTGGGGCCAGCGTACCAAGAGACCCAGTACTTC.